This T cell receptor (beta chain) was captured in a study of T-cell memory formation after mild COVID-19. Study-wide points: A balance of CD4 and CD8 characterized clones contracting day 15 to 85, whereas later expanders leaned CD4+.

There are a few counts of this clonotype. No antigen is known for it. Germline lookup yields CDR1 LGHDT and CDR2 YNNKEL (reference sequence). This CDR3 spans 17 amino acids. V lost 4 bases to trimming and J lost 7 bases, with 20 bases between them. The authors produced TCR alpha and TCR beta cDNA libraries with sample barcodes and UMIs by 5'RACE using constant-segment primers. TCRdb processed the 5' RACE reads anew with MiXCR; each CDR3 protein has one entry. In the table there are about 430,000 distinct CDR3 sequences, more than 20% of which are singletons. The chain recombines TRBV3-1 with TRBJ1-6, with D tentatively TRBD1 (5 bases). Material for sequencing was PBMCs or a T cell subset sorted from them (not recorded which). The source of this sequence is an adult woman who had mild COVID-19 (a few samples of this study predate the infection). Cell type and time point are not known. The CDR3 here is CASSPKSGQGRNSPLHF. The CDR3 coding sequence is TGTGCCAGCAGCCCTAAATCAGGCCAGGGCCGGAATTCACCCCTCCACTTT. The full variable domain, its missing parts supplied by reference TRBV3-1 and TRBJ1-6, is DTAVSQTPKYLVTQMGNDKSIKCEQNLGHDTMYWYKQDSKKFLKIMFSYNNKELIINETVPNRFSPKSPDKAHLNLHINSLELGDSAVYFCASSPKSGQGRNSPLHFGNGTRLTVT.